Following are 20 T cell receptor beta chains from one sample sequenced in a study of blood T cell repertoires in COVID-19. The method was immunoSEQ multiplex PCR; TCRdb's version includes in-frame clones alone and lacks a portion of them. The sample contains under 200,000 clones, more than 70% of which appear only once. Material: peripheral blood. These receptors originate from a man in his forties with active or convalescent COVID-19.

The chain carries TRBV4-1 and TRBJ1-1, with TRBD1 as a possible D gene (5 bases). This CDR3 contains 15 residues. V lost 1 base to trimming and J lost 6 bases, with 15 bases between them. Germline values: CDR1 MGHRA, CDR2 YSYEKL. CDR3 loop: CASSQAGTPGPEAFF. CDR3 sequence (DNA): TGCGCCAGCAGCCAAGCCGGGACTCCCGGGCCTGAAGCTTTCTTT.

J is TRBJ2-1 and V is TRBV6-6, with 9 bases identical to TRBD1. Trimming cost V 2 bases and J 8 bases; bases outside gene matches: 7. This CDR3 has 15 amino acids. Germline CDR1 MNHNY, CDR2 SVGAGI (reference sequence). Written as DNA, the CDR3 is TGTGCCAGCAGTTACCAGGGACAGGGTGGCCATGAGCAGTTCTTC. Translating gives CASSYQGQGGHEQFF.

The chain carries TRBV28 and TRBJ1-3, with D uncertain. The CDR3 sequence is 16 residues long. Germline V gene lookup returns CDR1 MDHEN and CDR2 SYDVKM. V was cut by 5 bases and J by 3 bases, with 17 bases left in between. CDR3 residues: CASSPPGGGNGNTIYF. For the CDR3, the DNA is TGTGCCAGCAGTCCCCCCGGTGGAGGGAATGGAAACACCATATATTTT.

This clone was seen a handful of times. This chain connects TRBV3-1 (or the pseudogene TRBV3-2) to TRBJ1-1; D is unresolved. Trimming took 2 bases from V and 0 from J, leaving 13 bases between them. Germline V gene lookup returns CDR1 LGHDT and CDR2 YNNKEL (reference sequence). The CDR3 length is 16 residues. CDR3 residues: CASSQSVLEVNTEAFF. DNA of the CDR3: TGTGCCAGCAGCCAAAGTGTGCTTGAGGTGAACACTGAAGCTTTCTTT.

The chain carries TRBV29-1 and TRBJ1-2, with a tentative D call TRBD1 (6 bases). The germline CDR1 and CDR2 sequences are SQVTM and ANQGSEA. The CDR3 runs to 13 residues. Trimming took off 1 base at V and 6 bases at J, with 12 bases between the two ends. The CDR3 spells CSVEGEGVDGYTF. CDR3 DNA: TGCAGCGTTGAAGGCGAGGGGGTGGATGGCTACACCTTC.

The rearrangement uses TRBV28 and TRBJ1-5, with D maybe TRBD1 (5 bases). V dropped 6 bases and J dropped 7 bases, with 19 bases sitting between them. This CDR3 is built from 15 residues. Germline V gene lookup returns CDR1 MDHEN and CDR2 SYDVKM. The CDR3 sequence is CASRGGAGVGQPQHF. In DNA form, the CDR3 reads TGTGCCAGCAGGGGAGGGGCGGGGGTAGGACAGCCCCAGCATTTT.

This clone was seen just once. The chain is built from TRBV7-6 and TRBJ1-1; a possible D gene is TRBD1 (6 bases). Per the germline V gene, CDR1 is SGHVS and CDR2 is FNYEAQ. With 5 bases removed from V and 3 bases from J, the gap between germline ends came to 16 bases. The length of the CDR3 is 15 residues. The CDR3 nucleotides are TGTGCCAGCAGCAGAGAGGGACAACTCGACACTGAAGCTTTCTTT. Protein product: CASSREGQLDTEAFF. Full variable domain (outside the CDR3, taken from reference TRBV7-6 and TRBJ1-1): GAGVSQSPRYKVTKRGQDVALRCDPISGHVSLYWYRQALGQGPEFLTYFNYEAQQDKSGLPNDRFSAERPEGSISTLTIQRTEQRDSAMYRCASSREGQLDTEAFFGQGTRLTVV.

The chain uses TRBV10-3 and TRBJ1-2; no firm D call. The germline V and J ends were trimmed by 3 bases and 4 bases, with 9 bases remaining between them. The CDR3 covers 13 residues. CDR1 and CDR2 from the germline V gene are ENHRY and SYGVKD. The CDR3 region has the DNA TGTGCCATCAGTGACGGACTGATCTATGGCTACACCTTC. Translated, it gives CAISDGLIYGYTF.

This chain connects TRBV5-1 to TRBJ1-1; TRBD1 aligns across 7 bases. The CDR3 totals 14 residues. V trimming: 7 bases; J trimming: 0 bases; junction bases outside the gene matches: 6. Germline values: CDR1 SGHRS, CDR2 YFSETQ. The CDR3 region has the DNA TGCGCCAGCCGCCTGACAGGGCTGAACACTGAAGCTTTCTTT. Translating gives CASRLTGLNTEAFF.

The chain is built from TRBV7-9 and TRBJ2-7; TRBD1 matches at 8 bases. This CDR3 is 15 amino acids long. V shed 5 bases, J shed 2 bases, and the junction held 8 bases outside the gene matches. CDR1 and CDR2 (germline): SEHNR, FQNEAQ (reference sequence). For the CDR3, the DNA is TGTGCCAGCAGCGTATCAGGGGGCTTCGCCTACGAGCAGTACTTC. Protein sequence: CASSVSGGFAYEQYF.

In DNA form, the CDR3 reads TGTGCCACCAGCAGGACGGGGGGGAACACTGAAGCTTTCTTT. Translated, it gives CATSRTGGNTEAFF. V gene TRBV24-1 combines with J gene TRBJ1-1; perhaps TRBD1 as D (5 bases). The CDR3 runs 14 residues. Germline V gene sequence: CDR1 KGHDR, CDR2 SFDVKD. Trimming took off 7 bases at V and 1 base at J, with 12 bases between the two ends.

The V and J genes are TRBV19 and TRBJ1-5; 7 bases match TRBD1. In germline, CDR1 is LNHDA, CDR2 SQIVND (reference sequence). The CDR3 runs 14 residues. V lost 5 bases to trimming and J lost 4 bases; unmatched junction nucleotides: 5. The DNA of the CDR3 is TGTGCCAGTAGTCTGGGACAGAAAAATCAGCCCCAGCATTTT. Its translation is CASSLGQKNQPQHF.

The chain has TRBV7-9 and TRBJ2-7, with 9 nucleotides matching TRBD1. The V gene end was trimmed by 5 bases and the J gene end by 6 bases; junction bases not matched to a gene: 11. This CDR3 contains 15 residues. Looked up from germline, CDR1 is SEHNR and CDR2 is FQNEAQ (reference sequence). DNA of the CDR3: TGTGCCAGCAGCCCATTAGAAGACAGGGGGGGCGAGCAGTACTTC. Translating gives CASSPLEDRGGEQYF.

The chain recombines TRBV7-2 with TRBJ2-1, with 10 positions matching TRBD1. The ends lost 1 base at V and 7 bases at J; junction bases unmatched: 7. CDR3 length equals 16 residues. Germline CDR1 is SGHTA and CDR2 is FQGNSA. CDR3 protein: CASSLGQGAIRNEQFF. CDR3 DNA: TGTGCCAGCAGCTTAGGACAGGGGGCGATTAGGAATGAGCAGTTCTTC.

The chain carries TRBV18 and TRBJ2-5, with D possibly TRBD1 on 5 matching bases. The CDR3 is 16 amino acids. Trimming cost V 3 bases and J 5 bases, with 19 bases left between them. Germline V CDR1 and CDR2: KGHSH, LQKENI. The CDR3 sequence is CASSPLGAAKEETQYF. Written as DNA, the CDR3 is TGTGCCAGCTCACCCCTAGGGGCCGCGAAGGAGGAGACCCAGTACTTC.

The J gene is TRBJ1-3, the V gene TRBV5-5; D is possibly TRBD1 (6 bases). CDR1 SGHKS and CDR2 YYEKEE come from the germline V gene (reference sequence). V was shortened by 3 bases and J by 4 bases, with 14 bases between the two germline ends. CDR3 length: 15 amino acids. Written as DNA, the CDR3 is TGTGCCAGCAGCTCCCAGGGGTGGTCCGGAAACACCATATATTTT. It translates to CASSSQGWSGNTIYF.

V is TRBV6-4 and J is TRBJ1-2; 10 positions match TRBD1. The V and J ends lost 6 bases and 4 bases, in that order; junction bases with no gene match: 14. The length of the CDR3 is 17 residues. Germline CDR1 and CDR2: MRHNA and SNTAGT. The CDR3: CASRQAGQGSKGYGYTF. The CDR3 DNA reads TGTGCCAGCAGGCAAGCGGGACAGGGGTCGAAAGGCTATGGCTACACCTTC.

The V call is TRBV11-1, the J call TRBJ1-1; possibly TRBD1 for D (6 bases). Per the germline V gene, CDR1 is SGHAT and CDR2 is FQDESV (reference sequence). The V and J ends lost 2 bases and 4 bases respectively, with 8 bases between them. This CDR3 has 13 amino acids. In DNA, the CDR3 is TGTGCCAGCAGCTTACAGGGGACCACTGAAGCTTTCTTT. Translating gives CASSLQGTTEAFF.

The rearrangement uses TRBV7-6 and TRBJ2-7, with TRBD2 matching 8 bases. Germline loops: CDR1 SGHVS, CDR2 FNYEAQ. The length of the CDR3 is 13 residues. V shed 1 base and J 10 bases; nucleotides not matched to a gene: 6. The CDR3 sequence: CASSLGGAGEQYF. For the CDR3, the DNA is TGTGCCAGCAGCTTAGGGGGAGCGGGAGAACAGTACTTC.

This chain joins TRBV11-2 and TRBJ1-4; 7 bases map to TRBD1. The junction had 2 bases not matched to a gene; V was cut back by 5 bases and J by 2 bases. The CDR3 has 14 residues. CDR1 is SGHAT and CDR2 is FQNNGV in the germline V gene. In DNA, the CDR3 is TGTGCCAGCAGCGGGGACAGTACTAATGAAAAACTGTTTTTT. Its translation: CASSGDSTNEKLFF.